The 30 T cell receptor beta chains listed next were all sequenced from one sample in a study of blood T cell repertoires in COVID-19. Sequencing was performed with immunoSEQ multiplex PCR; in TCRdb, only in-frame clones are kept and a portion is missing. The table has about 98,000 clones, approximately 79% seen once. Sequenced: peripheral blood. The receptor set was obtained from an older man with active or convalescent COVID-19.

This chain links TRBV4-2 with TRBJ2-5; TRBD1 aligns across 8 bases. The V gene end was trimmed by 4 bases and the J gene end by 5 bases; junction bases not matched to a gene: 9. Germline-derived CDR1 and CDR2 are LGHNA and YNFKEQ. CDR3 size: 15 residues. DNA of the CDR3: TGTGCCAGCAGCCCGCAACAGGGGGTCCTTGAGACCCAGTACTTC. It specifies CASSPQQGVLETQYF.

This rearrangement joins TRBV30 to TRBJ2-5; D possibly corresponds to TRBD1 (6 bases). The germline V gene encodes CDR1 GTSNPN and CDR2 SVGIG (reference sequence). This CDR3 spans 14 amino acids. V lost 2 bases and J lost 8, with 18 bases in between. CDR3 coding DNA: TGTGCCTGGAGTCTCGGACAGCGCGGCCAAACCCAGTACTTC. Amino acid sequence: CAWSLGQRGQTQYF.

The gene calls are TRBV11-2 and TRBJ2-1, with D perhaps TRBD1 (6 bases). CDR3 length: 15 amino acids. Trimming cost V 2 bases and J 7 bases, with 15 bases left between them. Germline V gene data show CDR1 as SGHAT and CDR2 as FQNNGV. CDR3 amino acids: CASSLLRGPLNEQFF. In DNA, the CDR3 is TGTGCCAGCAGCTTACTCAGGGGACCTCTGAATGAGCAGTTCTTC.

This clone appeared a single time. The J gene is TRBJ2-5, the V gene TRBV6-1, with TRBD1 matching over 10 bases. Germline V gene sequence: CDR1 MNHNS, CDR2 SASEGT. There are 16 residues in the CDR3. V lost 4 bases and J lost 4; bases outside the gene matches: 9. Here the CDR3 DNA reads TGTGCCAGCAGTGGAAAGGGACAGGGGATTGGAGAGACCCAGTACTTC. It yields the protein CASSGKGQGIGETQYF.

The chain is built from TRBV12-3 or TRBV12-4 and TRBJ1-2, with D unclear. Trimming took 5 bases from V and 1 from J, leaving 5 bases between them. The CDR3 spans 12 residues. The CDR3: CASSQVNYGYTF. The CDR3 DNA is TGTGCCAGCAGTCAGGTTAACTATGGCTACACCTTC.

The rearrangement links TRBV10-3 to TRBJ1-2; 11 bases are a match to TRBD1. V was pared by 4 bases and J by 6 bases, with 13 bases of the junction left unmatched. The CDR3 extends over 17 amino acids. Germline V lookup: CDR1 ENHRY, CDR2 SYGVKD. The CDR3 here is CAISAVTRTGGSDGYTF. The CDR3 bases are TGTGCCATCAGTGCGGTCACTAGGACAGGGGGCTCGGATGGCTACACCTTC.

The CDR3 spells CASSHSPPGGGIDEQFF. The DNA of the CDR3 is TGTGCCAGCAGCCATTCACCCCCCGGCGGGGGGATCGATGAGCAGTTCTTC. The chain carries TRBV3-1 (or the pseudogene TRBV3-2) and TRBJ2-1; 8 bases fit TRBD2. With 3 bases clipped from V and 8 bases from J, the junction kept 15 bases outside the gene matches. The CDR3 loop spans 17 amino acids. Germline loops: CDR1 LGHDT, CDR2 YNNKEL (reference sequence).

CDR3 nucleotide sequence: TGCGCCAGCAGCTCCGGGACAGGGGACTATGGCTACACCTTC. This translates into CASSSGTGDYGYTF. This rearrangement joins TRBV5-1 to TRBJ1-2; the match to TRBD1 covers 10 bases. CDR3 size: 14 residues. Trimming removed 3 bases from V and 3 bases from J; junction bases left unmatched: 2. Germline V gene lookup returns CDR1 SGHRS and CDR2 YFSETQ.

The chain combines TRBV30 with TRBJ2-1, with a tentative D call TRBD1 (5 bases). V dropped 0 bases and J dropped 2 bases, with 11 bases sitting between them. CDR1 GTSNPN and CDR2 SVGIG come from the germline V gene (reference sequence). The CDR3 sequence is 15 residues long. The CDR3 sequence is CAWSVTGETYNEQFF. Written as DNA, the CDR3 is TGTGCCTGGAGTGTAACAGGCGAGACCTACAATGAGCAGTTCTTC.

This clone was seen only a few times. The chain is built from TRBV11-2 and TRBJ2-2; D unresolved. CDR3 length equals 15 residues. Germline V gene data show CDR1 as SGHAT and CDR2 as FQNNGV. Trimming pared 1 base from V and 4 bases from J, leaving 10 bases between. The CDR3 DNA sequence: TGTGCCAGCAGCTTAGGACAAGAGTTCACCGGGGAGCTGTTTTTT. This translates into CASSLGQEFTGELFF.

This chain joins TRBV30 and TRBJ1-5, with TRBD1 identical over 9 bases. There are 18 residues in the CDR3. V shed 0 bases and J 1 base; nucleotides not matched to a gene: 10. The V gene's germline CDR1 is GTSNPN and CDR2 SVGIG (reference sequence). In DNA form, the CDR3 reads TGTGCCTGGAGTGTTGGGACAGGGAGGGTTCGCAGCAATCAGCCCCAGCATTTT. This translates into CAWSVGTGRVRSNQPQHF.

The CDR3, as DNA: TGTGCCAGCAGCTTGACAGGGGACACTGAAGCTTTCTTT. Protein sequence: CASSLTGDTEAFF. The V gene is TRBV7-3, the J gene TRBJ1-1; 8 nucleotides match TRBD1. V shed 3 bases and J 3 bases; nucleotides not matched to a gene: 0. Germline V gene lookup returns CDR1 SGHTA and CDR2 FQGTGA. The CDR3 loop spans 13 amino acids.

The V and J genes are TRBV4-1 and TRBJ2-7, with 8 bases lining up with TRBD2. This CDR3 region has 14 residues. The junction had 5 bases not matched to a gene; V was cut back by 4 bases and J by 3 bases. The germline gives CDR1 MGHRA, CDR2 YSYEKL. CDR3 nucleotide sequence: TGCGCCAGCAGCCCCCGGCGGGGGGTCTACGAGCAGTACTTC. It codes for CASSPRRGVYEQYF.

CDR3 protein: CASSQVGISRPLHF. In DNA, the CDR3 is TGTGCCAGCAGCCAAGTCGGGATAAGTCGACCCCTCCACTTT. V and J are TRBV3-1 (or the pseudogene TRBV3-2) and TRBJ1-6; D is unresolved. The ends were cut back, 1 base at V and 12 bases at J, with 13 bases in the middle. Germline V gene data show CDR1 as LGHDT and CDR2 as YNNKEL (reference sequence). The CDR3 has 14 residues.

This clone showed up just a few times. The chain recombines TRBV5-1 with TRBJ2-6; D is unresolved. Trimming cost V 3 bases and J 0 bases, with 4 bases left between them. The CDR3 runs to 14 residues. Germline V lookup: CDR1 SGHRS, CDR2 YFSETQ. The CDR3 region has the DNA TGCGCCAGCAGCTACACCTCTGGGGCCAACGTCCTGACTTTC. It translates to CASSYTSGANVLTF.

V gene TRBV12-3 or TRBV12-4 combines with J gene TRBJ2-7, with D possibly being TRBD2 (7 bases). The CDR3 runs to 13 residues. V was trimmed by 3 bases and J by 7 bases, leaving 13 bases between them. The CDR3 region is CASSFGGGLEQYF. CDR3 DNA: TGTGCCAGCAGTTTTGGCGGGGGCTTGGAGCAGTACTTC.

The gene calls are TRBV6-5 and TRBJ1-5; possibly TRBD1 for D (6 bases). Trimming took 5 bases from V and 2 from J, leaving 13 bases between them. This CDR3 contains 15 residues. CDR1 is MNHEY and CDR2 is SVGAGI in the germline V gene. CDR3 nucleotides: TGTGCCAGCAGTCTGCTGGCAGGGGGCAATCAGCCCCAGCATTTT. The encoded protein is CASSLLAGGNQPQHF.

The chain carries TRBV2 and TRBJ2-2, with 7 bases matching TRBD1. CDR1 is SNHLY and CDR2 is FYNNEI in the germline V gene. The CDR3 loop spans 14 amino acids. The J segment lost 8 bases and the V segment lost 6 bases, leaving 9 bases of the junction unmatched. CDR3 nucleotide sequence: TGTGCCAGCAGGACCGGGACAGCTACTGGGGAGCTGTTTTTT. Protein sequence: CASRTGTATGELFF.

V is TRBV5-1 and J is TRBJ1-4, with 11 bases identical to TRBD1. Per the germline V gene, CDR1 is SGHRS and CDR2 is YFSETQ. The ends lost 4 bases at V and 7 bases at J; junction bases unmatched: 3. This CDR3 comprises 14 residues. The CDR3 coding sequence is TGCGCCAGCAGCCGGACAGGGGGCATTGAAAAACTGTTTTTT. This gives the protein CASSRTGGIEKLFF.

This chain joins TRBV7-2 and TRBJ1-1, with unresolved D. Germline V CDR1 and CDR2: SGHTA, FQGNSA. This CDR3 has 14 amino acids. The V gene lost 6 bases and the J gene lost 4 bases, with 15 bases spanning the gap. The CDR3 DNA is TGTGCCAGCAGTCCATCTCGGTGGAGCACTGAAGCTTTCTTT. It yields the protein CASSPSRWSTEAFF.

This clone has just one count. The chain carries TRBV5-5 and TRBJ2-5, with 10 bases identical to TRBD2. CDR1 is SGHKS, CDR2 YYEKEE, per germline (reference sequence). V dropped 0 bases and J dropped 3; count of bases not matched to a gene: 2. The CDR3 totals 15 residues. CDR3 nucleotide sequence: TGTGCCAGCAGCTTGGGACTAGCGGGCAAAGAGACCCAGTACTTC. The encoded protein is CASSLGLAGKETQYF.

This clone came up a few times. The J gene is TRBJ1-1, the V gene TRBV12-5, with D perhaps matching TRBD1 (5 bases). In germline, CDR1 is LGHNT, CDR2 FRNRAP. V lost 5 bases, J lost 7 bases, and 23 bases lay in between. The CDR3 sequence is 16 residues long. Here the CDR3 DNA reads TGTGCTAGTGGTCTCTTTGGACGGGACTATACTGGTGAAGCTTTCTTT. This gives the protein CASGLFGRDYTGEAFF.

This chain joins TRBV11-1 and TRBJ2-3; 7 bases match TRBD2. Germline V gives CDR1 SGHAT, CDR2 FQDESV (reference sequence). This CDR3 comprises 15 residues. Losses at the gene ends were 4 bases for V and 3 bases for J; bases not matched to a gene: 7. The CDR3 DNA follows: TGTGCCAGCAGCTCCCGGGACTACGCTACAGATACGCAGTATTTT. Protein: CASSSRDYATDTQYF.

The gene calls are TRBV3-1 (or the pseudogene TRBV3-2) and TRBJ1-6; possible D gene TRBD1, 6 bases. The germline V and J ends were trimmed by 2 bases and 6 bases, with 17 bases remaining between them. CDR1 LGHDT and CDR2 YNNKEL come from the germline V gene (reference sequence). This CDR3 contains 17 residues. The CDR3: CASSQTRGRSSNSPLHF. CDR3 DNA sequence: TGTGCCAGCAGCCAAACCAGGGGCCGTTCGTCTAATTCACCCCTCCACTTT.

This clone was seen only once. The rearrangement uses TRBV28 and TRBJ2-7; tentative D call: TRBD1 (5 bases). This CDR3 comprises 12 residues. V was pared by 8 bases and J by 0 bases, with 8 bases between. From germline, CDR1 is MDHEN and CDR2 SYDVKM. CDR3 sequence (DNA): TGTGCCAGCGACAGCAGCTCCTACGAGCAGTACTTC. It translates to CASDSSSYEQYF.

This clone is a singleton in its sample. J is TRBJ2-5 and V is TRBV3-1 (or the pseudogene TRBV3-2), with 11 positions matching TRBD2. CDR3 size: 16 residues. V dropped 1 base and J dropped 2; count of bases not matched to a gene: 3. From germline, CDR1 is LGHDT and CDR2 YNNKEL (reference sequence). The CDR3 region is CASSQGRTSGQETQYF. Written as DNA, the CDR3 is TGTGCCAGCAGCCAAGGGCGGACTAGCGGGCAAGAGACCCAGTACTTC.

This clone has only a few counts. The chain recombines TRBV4-1 with TRBJ1-1, with D perhaps TRBD1 (5 bases). Looked up from germline, CDR1 is MGHRA and CDR2 is YSYEKL. The CDR3 is made up of 14 amino acids. The V end lost 6 bases, the J end lost 1 base, and 12 bases lay between the germline ends. DNA for the CDR3: TGCGCCAGCAGGTTCTCCAGGGAGAACACTGAAGCTTTCTTT. It is translated as CASRFSRENTEAFF.

The V gene is TRBV27, the J gene TRBJ2-7, with TRBD1 identical over 7 bases. V lost 6 bases and J lost 4; bases outside the gene matches: 6. The CDR3 has 13 amino acids. CDR1 is MNHEY, CDR2 SMNVEV, per germline (reference sequence). The CDR3 loop is CASSRDRRYEQYF. The CDR3 nucleotides are TGTGCCAGCAGCAGGGACAGAAGGTACGAGCAGTACTTC.

The chain has TRBV7-2 and TRBJ2-3, with 8 nucleotides matching TRBD2. There are 17 residues in the CDR3. J gave up 8 bases and V 1 base, and 14 bases lay outside the gene matches. Germline loops: CDR1 SGHTA, CDR2 FQGNSA. The CDR3: CASSLGGSGGPGSTQYF. The CDR3 DNA is TGTGCCAGCAGCTTAGGAGGCAGCGGGGGCCCGGGGAGTACGCAGTATTTT.

The chain employs TRBV12-3 or TRBV12-4 and TRBJ2-5; the match to TRBD1 covers 7 bases. The V gene end was trimmed by 5 bases and the J gene end by 7 bases; junction bases not matched to a gene: 4. The CDR3 has 12 residues. CDR3 bases: TGTGCCAGCAGTCTACAGGGGAGGACCCAGTACTTC. This gives the protein CASSLQGRTQYF.